These 25 T cell receptor beta chains originate from one sample sequenced in a study of cytomegalovirus exposure and HLA in healthy donors. Primers included in the PCR were 60 Vbeta and 13 Jbeta primers. Profiling relied on immunoSEQ multiplex PCR, and the TCRdb table lists in-frame clones only, not all of them. Recorded for this sample: more than 50,000 clones. Sequencing was done on a sample of PBMCs. These receptors were collected from a woman in her 40s in good health and CMV-seronegative.

The rearrangement links TRBV7-9 to TRBJ1-6; no definite D call. This CDR3 is 14 amino acids long. Germline-derived CDR1 and CDR2 are SEHNR and FQNEAQ (reference sequence). The V end lost 2 bases, the J end lost 9 bases, and 11 bases lay between the germline ends. CDR3 sequence reads: CASSLSPRGSPLHF. Written as DNA, the CDR3 is TGTGCCAGCAGCTTATCCCCCCGGGGTTCACCCCTCCACTTT. Based on the CDR3 plus reference TRBV7-9 and TRBJ1-6, the full variable domain is DTGVSQNPRHKITKRGQNVTFRCDPISEHNRLYWYRQTLGQGPEFLTYFQNEAQLEKSRLLSDRFSAERPKGSFSTLEIQRTEQGDSAMYLCASSLSPRGSPLHFGNGTRLTVT.

V and J are TRBV18 and TRBJ2-1; D unresolved. V was pared by 0 bases and J by 8 bases, with 8 bases between. The germline CDR1 and CDR2 sequences are KGHSH and LQKENI. CDR3 length: 13 amino acids. CDR3 bases: TGTGCCAGCTCACCACCAGGAAGCGATGAGCAGTTCTTC. Translated: CASSPPGSDEQFF.

The gene calls are TRBV18 and TRBJ1-2; TRBD1 aligns across 9 bases. Germline CDR1 KGHSH, CDR2 LQKENI. The CDR3 has 15 residues. The junction had 7 bases not matched to a gene; V was cut back by 4 bases and J by 4 bases. The CDR3 region is CASSQSTGGFYGYTF. The CDR3, as DNA: TGTGCCAGCTCACAATCGACAGGGGGTTTCTATGGCTACACCTTC.

The V and J genes are TRBV5-1 and TRBJ2-5; 8 bases fit TRBD1. This CDR3 contains 15 residues. With 6 bases clipped from V and 0 bases from J, the junction kept 7 bases outside the gene matches. CDR1 and CDR2 (germline): SGHRS, YFSETQ. CDR3 DNA: TGCGCCAGCAACCCACAGGGGGGAAACCAAGAGACCCAGTACTTC. It yields the protein CASNPQGGNQETQYF.

This chain links TRBV6-1 with TRBJ1-4; 9 nucleotides line up with TRBD1. V trimming: 3 bases; J trimming: 3 bases; junction bases outside the gene matches: 5. The germline V gene has CDR1 MNHNS and CDR2 SASEGT. The CDR3 is made up of 16 amino acids. CDR3: CASSDPRTGANEKLFF. CDR3 DNA: TGTGCCAGCAGTGACCCCCGGACAGGGGCTAATGAAAAACTGTTTTTT.

This chain joins TRBV6-5 and TRBJ1-2, with D hard to call. This CDR3 has 15 residues. Trimming shortened V by 7 bases and J by 0 bases, and 15 bases separated the two germline ends. In germline, CDR1 is MNHEY, CDR2 SVGAGI. Here the CDR3 reads CASTPWAGPNYGYTF. CDR3 coding DNA: TGTGCCAGCACTCCTTGGGCAGGCCCTAACTATGGCTACACCTTC.

The chain combines TRBV27 with TRBJ1-6; D uncertain. Germline V gene sequence: CDR1 MNHEY, CDR2 SMNVEV (reference sequence). The CDR3 totals 15 residues. Trimming pared 3 bases from V and 3 bases from J, leaving 9 bases between. The CDR3 here is CASSFRVDYNSPLHF. The CDR3 DNA follows: TGTGCCAGCAGTTTCCGCGTAGACTATAATTCACCCCTCCACTTT.

The CDR3 DNA sequence: TGCGCCAGCAGCCAAGCAGGGGACAGGGGGGACACCGGGGAGCTGTTTTTT. Protein product: CASSQAGDRGDTGELFF. The chain carries TRBV4-3 and TRBJ2-2, with TRBD1 matching 11 bases. Unmatched junction bases numbered 4, after V lost 1 base and J lost 3 bases. The germline V gene has CDR1 LGHNA and CDR2 YSLEER. The CDR3 consists of 17 residues.

This chain uses TRBV7-9 with TRBJ1-2; D remains ambiguous. V gave up 3 bases and J gave up 6 bases, with 5 bases separating them. This CDR3 comprises 11 residues. Germline loops: CDR1 SEHNR, CDR2 FQNEAQ (reference sequence). CDR3 bases: TGTGCCAGCAGCTTGAGAGATGGCTACACCTTC. Its protein is CASSLRDGYTF.

The chain is built from TRBV5-1 and TRBJ1-2; the D gene is possibly TRBD1 (5 bases). The germline V and J ends were trimmed by 5 bases and 1 base, with 6 bases remaining between them. The CDR3 spans 12 residues. Germline V CDR1 and CDR2: SGHRS, YFSETQ. CDR3 sequence (DNA): TGCGCCAGCAGACAGGATAACTATGGCTACACCTTC. This gives the protein CASRQDNYGYTF.

The chain combines TRBV2 with TRBJ1-5; 7 nucleotides agree with TRBD1. The V gene's germline CDR1 is SNHLY and CDR2 FYNNEI. This CDR3 has 16 residues. V was pared by 0 bases and J by 6 bases, with 8 bases of the junction left unmatched. CDR3 DNA: TGTGCCAGCAGTGAAGCGGGCGACAGGGTAGGTCAGCCCCAGCATTTT. The encoded protein is CASSEAGDRVGQPQHF.

The rearrangement uses TRBV11-2 and TRBJ1-2, with D maybe TRBD1 (5 bases). Deletions cut 5 bases from V and 4 bases from J, with 17 bases between. The germline V gene has CDR1 SGHAT and CDR2 FQNNGV. CDR3 length equals 15 residues. This chain's CDR3 is CASSATRQPRYGYTF. The DNA of the CDR3 is TGTGCCAGCAGCGCAACCCGACAGCCGCGCTATGGCTACACCTTC. Full variable domain (missing parts from reference TRBV11-2 and TRBJ1-2): EAGVAQSPRYKIIEKRQSVAFWCNPISGHATLYWYQQILGQGPKLLIQFQNNGVVDDSQLPKDRFSAERLKGVDSTLKIQPAKLEDSAVYLCASSATRQPRYGYTFGSGTRLTVV.

The rearrangement links TRBV5-1 to TRBJ2-1; tentatively, D is TRBD2 (6 bases). The length of the CDR3 is 14 residues. Germline CDR1 and CDR2: SGHRS and YFSETQ. V lost 4 bases, J lost 9 bases, and 17 bases lay in between. The DNA of the CDR3 is TGCGCCAGCAGCCCCAATAGGGAGGTCGGTGAGCAGTTCTTC. Residues: CASSPNREVGEQFF.

The chain joins TRBV5-1 to TRBJ2-5, with 8 bases that match TRBD2. The CDR3 covers 15 residues. J lost 2 bases, V lost 6 bases, and 9 bases had no gene match. In germline, CDR1 is SGHRS, CDR2 YFSETQ. CDR3 bases: TGCGCCAGCACCCGGGGGGGAGGCGAACAAGAGACCCAGTACTTC. Protein product: CASTRGGGEQETQYF.

As regards this clone: The same CDR3 is also encoded by other DNA sequences in this sample. This sequence joins TRBV5-1 and TRBJ1-1; TRBD1 matches at 7 bases. Germline lookup yields CDR1 SGHRS and CDR2 YFSETQ. After removal of 2 bases from V and 1 base from J, the junction contained 2 bases not matched to a gene. The CDR3 has 14 amino acids. DNA for the CDR3: TGCGCCAGCAGCTTACAGGGGACGAACACTGAAGCTTTCTTT. Translation: CASSLQGTNTEAFF.

The rearrangement joins TRBV7-7 to TRBJ2-5; perhaps TRBD2 as D (7 bases). The V gene lost 5 bases and the J gene lost 4 bases, with 17 bases spanning the gap. CDR3 size: 15 residues. CDR1 is SSHAT and CDR2 is FNYEAQ in the germline V gene (reference sequence). CDR3 bases: TGTGCCAGCAGCCCCTGGGAGGGGGGTAGAGAGACCCAGTACTTC. Translating it yields CASSPWEGGRETQYF.

The chain joins TRBV4-3 to TRBJ2-1; TRBD2 agrees at 10 bases. Germline V gene sequence: CDR1 LGHNA, CDR2 YSLEER. CDR3 length: 18 amino acids. V shed 0 bases, J shed 2 bases, and the junction held 7 bases outside the gene matches. The CDR3: CASSQERIGLAAYNEQFF. For the CDR3, the DNA is TGCGCCAGCAGCCAAGAAAGGATAGGACTAGCGGCCTACAATGAGCAGTTCTTC.

CDR3 loop: CASSGEGGEAFF. The DNA for the CDR3 is TGTGCCAGCAGTGGGGAGGGGGGTGAAGCTTTCTTT. The chain employs TRBV28 and TRBJ1-1; the D gene is possibly TRBD1 (6 bases). Germline CDR1 reads MDHEN; CDR2 reads SYDVKM. The length of the CDR3 is 12 residues. V was shortened by 5 bases and J by 7 bases, with 11 bases between the two germline ends.

The rearrangement links TRBV5-4 to TRBJ1-2; 9 bases are a match to TRBD1. The V segment lost 4 bases and the J segment 4 bases; nucleotides outside the gene matches: 8. The CDR3 covers 15 residues. The germline CDR1 and CDR2 sequences are SGHNT and YYREEE (reference sequence). Here the CDR3 reads CASSIPTGGIYGYTF. CDR3 nucleotides: TGTGCCAGCAGCATCCCGACAGGGGGAATCTATGGCTACACCTTC. Full variable domain (rest looked up from reference TRBV5-4 and TRBJ1-2): ETGVTQSPTHLIKTRGQQVTLRCSSQSGHNTVSWYQQALGQGPQFIFQYYREEENGRGNFPPRFSGLQFPNYSSELNVNALELDDSALYLCASSIPTGGIYGYTFGSGTRLTVV.

This chain connects TRBV19 to TRBJ1-1; weak D call: TRBD1 (6 bases). The V end lost 3 bases, the J end lost 1 base, and 9 bases lay between the germline ends. Per the germline V gene, CDR1 is LNHDA and CDR2 is SQIVND (reference sequence). The length of the CDR3 is 14 residues. This chain's CDR3 is CASSMRTENTEAFF. CDR3 in DNA: TGTGCCAGTAGTATGAGGACAGAGAACACTGAAGCTTTCTTT.

The chain is built from TRBV27 and TRBJ2-5, with TRBD1 as a possible D gene (5 bases). Germline V CDR1 and CDR2: MNHEY, SMNVEV (reference sequence). This CDR3 region has 13 residues. Trimming removed 0 bases at V and 4 bases at J, with 6 bases between. The CDR3 sequence: CASSLSGLETQYF. CDR3 nucleotide sequence: TGTGCCAGCAGTTTATCGGGGCTAGAGACCCAGTACTTC.

The rearrangement links TRBV19 to TRBJ2-2; 14 bases are a match to TRBD2. Germline-derived CDR1 and CDR2 are LNHDA and SQIVND (reference sequence). V gave up 5 bases and J gave up 4 bases; unmatched junction bases: 6. This CDR3 has 17 amino acids. The CDR3 protein is CASSVRLAGGVTGELFF. CDR3 sequence (DNA): TGTGCCAGTAGTGTAAGACTAGCGGGAGGGGTCACCGGGGAGCTGTTTTTT.

The V and J genes are TRBV30 and TRBJ1-5; the D is unclear. V was trimmed by 0 bases and J by 4 bases, leaving 13 bases between them. The CDR3 is 15 residues long. Germline CDR1 reads GTSNPN; CDR2 reads SVGIG (reference sequence). In nucleotides, the CDR3 is TGTGCCTGGAGTGTACGAGGGAACGAAAATCAGCCCCAGCATTTT. Translated: CAWSVRGNENQPQHF.

This chain connects TRBV9 to TRBJ1-4; 7 nucleotides agree with TRBD1. J lost 4 bases, V lost 3 bases, and 6 bases had no gene match. Germline V gene data show CDR1 as SGDLS and CDR2 as YYNGEE. The CDR3 spans 15 residues. CDR3 nucleotides: TGTGCCAGCAGCGCAATGGGACAGCTTAATGAAAAACTGTTTTTT. This sequence encodes CASSAMGQLNEKLFF.

The chain is built from TRBV18 and TRBJ2-7; TRBD2 agrees at 9 bases. V lost 0 bases and J lost 1; bases outside the gene matches: 1. CDR1 and CDR2 (germline): KGHSH, LQKENI. The CDR3 length is 15 residues. CDR3 in DNA: TGTGCCAGCTCACCACCGACTAGCGGATCCTACGAGCAGTACTTC. Protein sequence: CASSPPTSGSYEQYF.